The clone carrying this T cell receptor beta chain was observed a handful of times. Compared with germline, one end of the junction differs, possibly owing to a read error. Amplified material comprised TCR beta CDR3 regions derived from RNA transcripts. First-round RT-PCR relied on HTBI primers, and a second-round multiplex PCR came next. Each CDR3 protein is one row after TCRdb ran MiXCR on the multiplex PCR reads. The sample carries 350,000 to 450,000 distinct CDR3 sequences, more than 20% recorded once. CDR1 is SGHRS, CDR2 YFSETQ, per germline. The CDR3 covers 14 residues. This sample is drawn from a study of Graves' ophthalmopathy and Graves' hyperthyroidism. Hyperthyroidism patients, aged 18 to 65, were newly diagnosed, under 2 months' duration. Additional autoimmune diseases, uncontrolled infections, pregnancy or lactation disqualified patients. Clinical symptoms and serum thyroxine were used for diagnosis; TRAb, thyroid ultrasound and orbital computed tomography were also relied on.

The receptor comes from a woman between 18 and 29 years old with stable Graves' hyperthyroidism. The source material was peripheral blood. The chain combines TRBV5-1 with TRBJ2-4; the D gene is possibly TRBD2 (5 bases). CDR3 DNA sequence: TGCGCCAGCAGCTCGGATCTAGCCAAAAACATTAAGTACTTC. Its protein is CASSSDLAKNIKYF. The variable domain in full, with the rest retrieved from reference TRBV5-1 and TRBJ2-4, is KAGVTQTPRYLIKTRGQQVTLSCSPISGHRSVSWYQQTPGQGLQFLFEYFSETQRNKGNFPGRFSGRQFSNSRSEMNVSTLELGDSALYLCASSSDLAKNIKYFGAGTRLSVL.